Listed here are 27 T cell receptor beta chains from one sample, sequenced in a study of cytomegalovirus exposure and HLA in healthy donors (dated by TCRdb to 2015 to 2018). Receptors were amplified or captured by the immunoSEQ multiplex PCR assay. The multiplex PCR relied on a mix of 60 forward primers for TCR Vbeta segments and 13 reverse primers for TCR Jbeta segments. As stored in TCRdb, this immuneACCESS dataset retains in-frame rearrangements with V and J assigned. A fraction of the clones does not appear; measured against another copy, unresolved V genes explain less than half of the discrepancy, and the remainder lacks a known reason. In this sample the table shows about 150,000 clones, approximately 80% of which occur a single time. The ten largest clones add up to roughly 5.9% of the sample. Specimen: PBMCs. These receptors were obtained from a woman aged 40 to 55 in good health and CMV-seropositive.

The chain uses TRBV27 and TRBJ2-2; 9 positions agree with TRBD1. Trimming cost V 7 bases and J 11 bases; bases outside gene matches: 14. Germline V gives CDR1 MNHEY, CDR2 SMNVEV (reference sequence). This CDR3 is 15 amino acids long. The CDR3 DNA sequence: TGTGCCAGCAAAACACAGGGGGCGGTAAAAAGAGAGCTGTTTTTT. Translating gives CASKTQGAVKRELFF.

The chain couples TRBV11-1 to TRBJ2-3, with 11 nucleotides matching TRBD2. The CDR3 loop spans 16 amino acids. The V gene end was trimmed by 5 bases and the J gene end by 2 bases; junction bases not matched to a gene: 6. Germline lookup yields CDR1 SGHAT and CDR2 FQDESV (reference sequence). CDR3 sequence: CASSTGTSGHTDTQYF. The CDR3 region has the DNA TGTGCCAGCAGCACCGGGACTAGCGGCCACACAGATACGCAGTATTTT.

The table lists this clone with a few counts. The CDR3 coding sequence is TGCACCAGCAGCCCCCAAAGCGGGAGTACCTACGAGCAGTACTTC. Protein product: CTSSPQSGSTYEQYF. The chain combines TRBV1 with TRBJ2-7; the table's TRBD2 call for D was not verified on the DNA. TRBV1 is recorded as a pseudogene. There are 15 residues in the CDR3.

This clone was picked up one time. The CDR3 here is CASSPPTGGKTEAFF. Written as DNA, the CDR3 is TGTGCCAGCAGCCCCCCTACAGGGGGCAAGACTGAAGCTTTCTTT. This rearrangement joins TRBV27 to TRBJ1-1, with 9 bases identical to TRBD1. The CDR3 has 15 residues. In germline, CDR1 is MNHEY, CDR2 SMNVEV (reference sequence). V lost 6 bases to trimming and J lost 5 bases; unmatched junction nucleotides: 10.

CDR3 coding DNA: TGTGCCAGCAGCGGGCCGACGAGGTTACTCGGGGAGCTGTTTTTT. This gives the protein CASSGPTRLLGELFF. The chain combines TRBV9 with TRBJ2-2; no clear D gene. Trimming removed 3 bases at V and 7 bases at J, with 16 bases between. Per the germline V gene, CDR1 is SGDLS and CDR2 is YYNGEE. This CDR3 has 15 residues.

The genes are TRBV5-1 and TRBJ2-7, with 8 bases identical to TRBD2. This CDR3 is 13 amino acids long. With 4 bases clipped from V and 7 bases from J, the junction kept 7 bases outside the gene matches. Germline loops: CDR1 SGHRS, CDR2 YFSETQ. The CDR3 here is CASSPSGSWEQYF. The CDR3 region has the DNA TGCGCCAGCAGCCCGAGCGGGAGTTGGGAGCAGTACTTC.

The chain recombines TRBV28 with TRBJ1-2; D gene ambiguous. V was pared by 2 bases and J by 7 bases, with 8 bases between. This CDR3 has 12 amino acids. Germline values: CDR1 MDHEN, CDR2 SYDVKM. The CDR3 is CASSLDVAGYTF. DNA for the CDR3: TGTGCCAGCAGTTTAGATGTAGCTGGCTACACCTTC.

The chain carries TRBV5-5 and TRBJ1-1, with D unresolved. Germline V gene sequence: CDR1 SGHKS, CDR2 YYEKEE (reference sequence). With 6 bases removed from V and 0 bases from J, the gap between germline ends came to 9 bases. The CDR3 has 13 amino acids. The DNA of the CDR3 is TGTGCCAGCATCTGGAGGGTGAACACTGAAGCTTTCTTT. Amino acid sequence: CASIWRVNTEAFF.

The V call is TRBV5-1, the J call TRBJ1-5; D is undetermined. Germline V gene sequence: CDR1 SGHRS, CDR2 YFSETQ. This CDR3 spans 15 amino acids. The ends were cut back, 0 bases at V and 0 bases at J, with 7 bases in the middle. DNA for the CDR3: TGCGCCAGCAGCTTGGCCGGTGGTAGCAATCAGCCCCAGCATTTT. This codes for CASSLAGGSNQPQHF. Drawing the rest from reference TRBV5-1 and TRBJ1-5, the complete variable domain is KAGVTQTPRYLIKTRGQQVTLSCSPISGHRSVSWYQQTPGQGLQFLFEYFSETQRNKGNFPGRFSGRQFSNSRSEMNVSTLELGDSALYLCASSLAGGSNQPQHFGDGTRLSIL.

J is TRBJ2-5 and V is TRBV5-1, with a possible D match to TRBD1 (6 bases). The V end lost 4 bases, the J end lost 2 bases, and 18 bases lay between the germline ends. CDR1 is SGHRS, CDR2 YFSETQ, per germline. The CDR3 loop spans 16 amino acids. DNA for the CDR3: TGCGCCAGCAGCCGAACAGGGAGTATGGATCAAGAGACCCAGTACTTC. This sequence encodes CASSRTGSMDQETQYF.

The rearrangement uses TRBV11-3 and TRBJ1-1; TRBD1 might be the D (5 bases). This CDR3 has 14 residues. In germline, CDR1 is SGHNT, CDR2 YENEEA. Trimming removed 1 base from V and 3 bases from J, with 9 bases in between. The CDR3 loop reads CASSLVGADTEAFF. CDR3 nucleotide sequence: TGTGCCAGCAGCTTAGTAGGGGCCGACACTGAAGCTTTCTTT.

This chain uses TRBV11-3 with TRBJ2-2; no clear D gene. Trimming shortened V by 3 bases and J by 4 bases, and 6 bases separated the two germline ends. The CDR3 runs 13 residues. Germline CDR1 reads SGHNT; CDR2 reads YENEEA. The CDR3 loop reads CASSFYLTGELFF. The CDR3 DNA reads TGTGCCAGCAGCTTCTACCTCACCGGGGAGCTGTTTTTT.

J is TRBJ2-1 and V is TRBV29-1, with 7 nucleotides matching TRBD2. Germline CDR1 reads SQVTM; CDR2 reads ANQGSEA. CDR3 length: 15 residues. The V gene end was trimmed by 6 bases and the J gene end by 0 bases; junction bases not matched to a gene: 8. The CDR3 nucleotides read TGCAGCGTGAACGGGGGGAAAAGCTCCTACAATGAGCAGTTCTTC. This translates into CSVNGGKSSYNEQFF.

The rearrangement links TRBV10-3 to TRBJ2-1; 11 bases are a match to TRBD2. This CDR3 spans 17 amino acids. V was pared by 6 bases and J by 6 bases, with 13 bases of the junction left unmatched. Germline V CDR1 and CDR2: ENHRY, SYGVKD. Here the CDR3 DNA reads TGTGCCATCAGCGATGATGGGACTAGCGGAGGGATCAATGAGCAGTTCTTC. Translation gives CAISDDGTSGGINEQFF.

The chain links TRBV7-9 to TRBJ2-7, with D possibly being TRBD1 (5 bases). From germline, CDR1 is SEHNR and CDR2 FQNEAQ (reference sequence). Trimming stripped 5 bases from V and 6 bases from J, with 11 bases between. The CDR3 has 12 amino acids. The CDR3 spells CASSPQGSEQYF. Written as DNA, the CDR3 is TGTGCCAGCAGCCCCCAGGGAAGCGAGCAGTACTTC.

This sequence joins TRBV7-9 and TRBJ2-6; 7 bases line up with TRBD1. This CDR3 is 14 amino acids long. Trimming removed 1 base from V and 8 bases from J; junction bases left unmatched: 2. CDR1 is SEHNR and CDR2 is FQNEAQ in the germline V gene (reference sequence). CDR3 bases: TGTGCCAGCAGCTTAGGACAGGGCACCAACGTCCTGACTTTC. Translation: CASSLGQGTNVLTF.

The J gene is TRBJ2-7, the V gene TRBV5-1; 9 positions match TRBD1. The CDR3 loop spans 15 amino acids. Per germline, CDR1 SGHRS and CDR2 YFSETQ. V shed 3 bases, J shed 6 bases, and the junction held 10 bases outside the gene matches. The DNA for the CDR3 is TGCGCCAGCAGCTCGTACCGGGACAGGGAGTCCGAGCAGTACTTC. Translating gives CASSSYRDRESEQYF.

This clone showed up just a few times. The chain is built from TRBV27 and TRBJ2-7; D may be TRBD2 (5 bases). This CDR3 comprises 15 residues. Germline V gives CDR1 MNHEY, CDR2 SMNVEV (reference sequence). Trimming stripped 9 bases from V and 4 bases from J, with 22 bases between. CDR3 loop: CASHKGTGYSYEQYF. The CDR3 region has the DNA TGTGCCAGTCATAAGGGTACGGGGTATTCTTACGAGCAGTACTTC.

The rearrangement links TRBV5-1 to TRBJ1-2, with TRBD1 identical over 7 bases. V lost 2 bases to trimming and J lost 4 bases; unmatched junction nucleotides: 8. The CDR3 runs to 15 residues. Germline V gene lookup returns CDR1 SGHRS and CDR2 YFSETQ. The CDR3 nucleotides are TGCGCCAGCAGCTTAGCGACAGGGAAAAGCTATGGCTACACCTTC. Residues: CASSLATGKSYGYTF.

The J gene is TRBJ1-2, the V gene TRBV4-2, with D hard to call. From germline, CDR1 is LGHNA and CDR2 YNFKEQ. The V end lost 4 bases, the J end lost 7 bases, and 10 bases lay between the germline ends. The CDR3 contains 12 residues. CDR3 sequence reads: CASSPKGVGYTF. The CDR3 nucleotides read TGTGCCAGCAGCCCCAAGGGAGTTGGCTACACCTTC.

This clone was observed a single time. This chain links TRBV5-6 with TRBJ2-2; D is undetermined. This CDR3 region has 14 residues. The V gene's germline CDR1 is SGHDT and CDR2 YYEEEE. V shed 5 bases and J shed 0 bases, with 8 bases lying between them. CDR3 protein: CASREQPNTGELFF. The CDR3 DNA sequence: TGTGCCAGCAGAGAACAGCCGAACACCGGGGAGCTGTTTTTT. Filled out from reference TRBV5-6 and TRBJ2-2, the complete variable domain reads DAGVTQSPTHLIKTRGQQVTLRCSPKSGHDTVSWYQQALGQGPQFIFQYYEEEERQRGNFPDRFSGHQFPNYSSELNVNALLLGDSALYLCASREQPNTGELFFGEGSRLTVL.

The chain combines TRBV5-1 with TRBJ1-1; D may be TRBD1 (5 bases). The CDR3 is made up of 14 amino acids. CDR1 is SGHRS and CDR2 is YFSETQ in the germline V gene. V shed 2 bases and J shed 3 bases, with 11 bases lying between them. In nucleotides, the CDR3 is TGCGCCAGCAGCTTCAGCAGGGTGGACACTGAAGCTTTCTTT. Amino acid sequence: CASSFSRVDTEAFF.

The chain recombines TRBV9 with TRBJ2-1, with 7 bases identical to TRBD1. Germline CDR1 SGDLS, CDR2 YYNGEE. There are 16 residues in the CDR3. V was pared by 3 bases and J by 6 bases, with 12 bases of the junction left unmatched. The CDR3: CASSDQGDPRGNEQFF. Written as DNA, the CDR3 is TGTGCCAGCAGCGACCAGGGGGACCCCCGAGGCAATGAGCAGTTCTTC.

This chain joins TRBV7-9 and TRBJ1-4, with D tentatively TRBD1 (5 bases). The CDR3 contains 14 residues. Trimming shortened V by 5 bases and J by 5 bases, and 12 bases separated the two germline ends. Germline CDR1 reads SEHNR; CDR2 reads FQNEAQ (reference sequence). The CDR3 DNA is TGTGCCAGCAGCGCGGGACGACAGAATGAAAAACTGTTTTTT. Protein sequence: CASSAGRQNEKLFF. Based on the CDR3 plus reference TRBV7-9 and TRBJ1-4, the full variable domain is DTGVSQNPRHKITKRGQNVTFRCDPISEHNRLYWYRQTLGQGPEFLTYFQNEAQLEKSRLLSDRFSAERPKGSFSTLEIQRTEQGDSAMYLCASSAGRQNEKLFFGSGTQLSVL.

Here the CDR3 DNA reads TGTGCCAGCAGCCCAAGGAACGAGGGAAAGCAGTTCTTC. Residues: CASSPRNEGKQFF. The chain has TRBV5-4 and TRBJ2-1; weak D call: TRBD2 (5 bases). Germline CDR1 is SGHNT and CDR2 is YYREEE (reference sequence). Trimming pared 4 bases from V and 11 bases from J, leaving 16 bases between. The CDR3 has 13 residues.

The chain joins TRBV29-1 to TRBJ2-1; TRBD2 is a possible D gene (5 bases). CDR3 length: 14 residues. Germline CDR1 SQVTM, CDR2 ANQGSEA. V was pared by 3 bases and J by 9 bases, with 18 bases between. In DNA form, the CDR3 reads TGCAGCGTTGAGGGGAGAGGAGCTCTTGGTGAGCAGTTCTTC. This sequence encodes CSVEGRGALGEQFF.

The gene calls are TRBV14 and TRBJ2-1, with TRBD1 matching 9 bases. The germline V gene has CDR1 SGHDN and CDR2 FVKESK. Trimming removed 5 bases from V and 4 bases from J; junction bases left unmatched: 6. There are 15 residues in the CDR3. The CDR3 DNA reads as TGTGCCAGCAGCAAAGGGACAGGGATTTACAATGAGCAGTTCTTC. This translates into CASSKGTGIYNEQFF.